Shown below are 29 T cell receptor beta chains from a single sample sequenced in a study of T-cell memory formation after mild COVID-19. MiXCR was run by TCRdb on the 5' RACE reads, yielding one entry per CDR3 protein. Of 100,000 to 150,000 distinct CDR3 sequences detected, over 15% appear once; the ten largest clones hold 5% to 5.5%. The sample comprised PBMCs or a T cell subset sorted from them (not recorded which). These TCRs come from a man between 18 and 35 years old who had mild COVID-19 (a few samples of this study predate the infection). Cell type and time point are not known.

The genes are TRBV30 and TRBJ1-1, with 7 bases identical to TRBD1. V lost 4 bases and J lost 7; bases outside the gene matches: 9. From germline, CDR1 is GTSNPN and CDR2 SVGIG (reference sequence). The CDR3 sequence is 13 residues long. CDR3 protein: CAWTVVGGGEAFF. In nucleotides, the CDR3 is TGTGCCTGGACCGTGGTAGGGGGCGGTGAAGCTTTCTTT.

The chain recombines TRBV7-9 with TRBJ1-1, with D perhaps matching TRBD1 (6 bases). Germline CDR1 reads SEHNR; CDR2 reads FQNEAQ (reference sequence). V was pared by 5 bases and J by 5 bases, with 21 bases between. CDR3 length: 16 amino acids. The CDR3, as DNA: TGTGCCAGCAGCACAGGGTGGGACCTCGGGAGGACTGAAGCTTTCTTT. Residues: CASSTGWDLGRTEAFF.

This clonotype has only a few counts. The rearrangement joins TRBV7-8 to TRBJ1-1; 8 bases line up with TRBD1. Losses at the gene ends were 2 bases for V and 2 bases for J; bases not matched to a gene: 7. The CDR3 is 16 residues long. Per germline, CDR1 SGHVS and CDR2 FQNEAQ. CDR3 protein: CASSLQWTGPNTEAFF. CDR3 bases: TGTGCCAGCAGCTTACAGTGGACAGGGCCTAACACTGAAGCTTTCTTT.

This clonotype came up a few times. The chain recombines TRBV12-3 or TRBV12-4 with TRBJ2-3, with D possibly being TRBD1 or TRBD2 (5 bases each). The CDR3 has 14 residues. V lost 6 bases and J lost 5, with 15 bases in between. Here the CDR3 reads CASSSGTRRDTQYF. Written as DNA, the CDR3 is TGTGCCAGCAGCTCGGGGACCAGACGAGATACGCAGTATTTT.

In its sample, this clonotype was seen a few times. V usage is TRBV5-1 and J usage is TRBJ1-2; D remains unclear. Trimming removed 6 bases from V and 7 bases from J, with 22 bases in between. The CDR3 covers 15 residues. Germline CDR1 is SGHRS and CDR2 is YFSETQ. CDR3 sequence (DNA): TGCGCCAGCACCCGGACCGTTGAGGGTGGTAGTGGCTACACCTTC. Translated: CASTRTVEGGSGYTF.

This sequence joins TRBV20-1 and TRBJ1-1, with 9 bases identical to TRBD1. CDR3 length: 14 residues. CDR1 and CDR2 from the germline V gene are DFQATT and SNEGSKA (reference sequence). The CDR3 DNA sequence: TGCAGCTACCGGGACAGGGTGGGTATAGATGAAGCTTTCTTT. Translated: CSYRDRVGIDEAFF.

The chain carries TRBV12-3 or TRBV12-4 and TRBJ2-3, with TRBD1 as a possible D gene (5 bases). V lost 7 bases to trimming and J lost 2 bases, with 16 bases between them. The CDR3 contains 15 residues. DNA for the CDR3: TGTGCCAGCACCTACGCCGACAGAGACACAGATACGCAGTATTTT. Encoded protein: CASTYADRDTDTQYF.

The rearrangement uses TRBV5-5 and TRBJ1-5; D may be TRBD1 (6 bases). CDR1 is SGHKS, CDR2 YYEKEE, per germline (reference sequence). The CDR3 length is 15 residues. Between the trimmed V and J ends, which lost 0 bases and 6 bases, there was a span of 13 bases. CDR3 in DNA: TGTGCCAGCAGCTTGGGAGGGGGTTGGAGTCAGCCCCAGCATTTT. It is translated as CASSLGGGWSQPQHF.

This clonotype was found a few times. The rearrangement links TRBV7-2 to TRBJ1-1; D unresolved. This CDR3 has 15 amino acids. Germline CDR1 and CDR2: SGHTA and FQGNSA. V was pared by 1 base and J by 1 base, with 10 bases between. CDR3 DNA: TGTGCCAGCAGCTTAGTCGGTCACCCGAACACTGAAGCTTTCTTT. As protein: CASSLVGHPNTEAFF.

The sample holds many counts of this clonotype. Here the CDR3 reads CASSLGLAGGPSSTDTQYF. The CDR3 DNA reads TGTGCCAGCAGCTTAGGGCTAGCGGGGGGCCCTTCTAGCACAGATACGCAGTATTTT. This chain joins TRBV7-2 and TRBJ2-3; TRBD2 matches at 11 bases. This CDR3 is 19 amino acids long. With V trimmed by 1 base and J by 0 bases, 9 bases remained unmatched. The germline V gene encodes CDR1 SGHTA and CDR2 FQGNSA.

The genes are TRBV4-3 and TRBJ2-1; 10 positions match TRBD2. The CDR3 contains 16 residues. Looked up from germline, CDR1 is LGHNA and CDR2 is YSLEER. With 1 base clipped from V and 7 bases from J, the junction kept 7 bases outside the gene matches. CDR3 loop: CASSQVGSGGLNEQFF. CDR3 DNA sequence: TGCGCCAGCAGCCAAGTAGGTAGCGGGGGGCTTAATGAGCAGTTCTTC.

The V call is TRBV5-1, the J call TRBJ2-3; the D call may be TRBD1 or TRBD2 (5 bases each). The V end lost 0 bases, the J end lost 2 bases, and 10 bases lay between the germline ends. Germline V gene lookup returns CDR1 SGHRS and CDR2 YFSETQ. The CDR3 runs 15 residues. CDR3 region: CASSLVAGTTDTQYF. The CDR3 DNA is TGCGCCAGCAGCTTGGTGGCAGGGACCACAGATACGCAGTATTTT.

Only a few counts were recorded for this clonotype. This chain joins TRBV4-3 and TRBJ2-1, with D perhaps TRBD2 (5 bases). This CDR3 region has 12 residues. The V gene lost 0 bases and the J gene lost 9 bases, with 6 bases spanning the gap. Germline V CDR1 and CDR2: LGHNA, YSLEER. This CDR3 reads CASSQDGSEQFF. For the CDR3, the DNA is TGCGCCAGCAGCCAAGATGGGAGTGAGCAGTTCTTC.

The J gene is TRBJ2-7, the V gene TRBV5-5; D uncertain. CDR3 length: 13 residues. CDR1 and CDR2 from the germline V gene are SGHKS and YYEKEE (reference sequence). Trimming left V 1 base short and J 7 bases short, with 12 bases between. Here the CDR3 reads CASSLSGLREQYV. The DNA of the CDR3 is TGTGCCAGCAGCTTGTCCGGATTACGGGAGCAGTACGTC.

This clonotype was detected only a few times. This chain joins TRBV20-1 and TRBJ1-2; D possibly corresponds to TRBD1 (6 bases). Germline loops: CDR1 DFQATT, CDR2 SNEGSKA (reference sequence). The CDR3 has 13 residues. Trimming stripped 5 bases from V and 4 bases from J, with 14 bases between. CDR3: CSAYRQAPYGYTF. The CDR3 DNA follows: TGCAGTGCTTACCGACAGGCCCCCTATGGCTACACCTTC.

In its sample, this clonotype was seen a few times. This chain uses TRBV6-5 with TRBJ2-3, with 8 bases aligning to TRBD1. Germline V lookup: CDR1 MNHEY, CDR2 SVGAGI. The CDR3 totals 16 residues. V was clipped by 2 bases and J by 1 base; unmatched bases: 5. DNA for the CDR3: TGTGCCAGCAGTTACATCGGGACAGGTGGCACAGATACGCAGTATTTT. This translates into CASSYIGTGGTDTQYF.

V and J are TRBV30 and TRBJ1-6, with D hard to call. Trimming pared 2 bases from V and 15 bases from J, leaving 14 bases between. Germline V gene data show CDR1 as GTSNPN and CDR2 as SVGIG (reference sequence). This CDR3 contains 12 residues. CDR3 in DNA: TGTGCCTGGAGTTACGGAGAAGGCGTCCTCCACTTT. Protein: CAWSYGEGVLHF.

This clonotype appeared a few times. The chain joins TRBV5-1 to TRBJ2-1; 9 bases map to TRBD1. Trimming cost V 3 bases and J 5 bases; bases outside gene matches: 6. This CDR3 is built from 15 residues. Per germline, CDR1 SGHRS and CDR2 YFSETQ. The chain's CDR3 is CASSWTGATNNEQFF. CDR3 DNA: TGCGCCAGCAGCTGGACAGGGGCGACCAACAATGAGCAGTTCTTC.

CDR3 loop: CASSPETGIYGYTF. Written as DNA, the CDR3 is TGTGCCAGCAGCCCTGAGACAGGGATTTATGGCTACACCTTC. V is TRBV7-2 and J is TRBJ1-2; 7 nucleotides line up with TRBD1. Looked up from germline, CDR1 is SGHTA and CDR2 is FQGNSA. The junction had 8 bases not matched to a gene; V was cut back by 5 bases and J by 5 bases. The CDR3 totals 14 residues.

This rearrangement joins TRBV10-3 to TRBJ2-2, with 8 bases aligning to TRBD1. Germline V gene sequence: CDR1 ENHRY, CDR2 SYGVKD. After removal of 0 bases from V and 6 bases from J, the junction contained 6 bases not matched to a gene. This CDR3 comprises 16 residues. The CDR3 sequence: CAISESSRTGPGELFF. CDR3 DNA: TGTGCCATCAGTGAGTCGTCCCGGACAGGGCCCGGGGAGCTGTTTTTT.

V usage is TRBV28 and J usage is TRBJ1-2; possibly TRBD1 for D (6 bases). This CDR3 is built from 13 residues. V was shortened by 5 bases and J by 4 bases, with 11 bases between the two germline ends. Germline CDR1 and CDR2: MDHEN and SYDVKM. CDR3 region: CASSPGQSYGYTF. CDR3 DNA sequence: TGTGCCAGCAGTCCCGGACAGTCCTATGGCTACACCTTC.

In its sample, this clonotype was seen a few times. The CDR3 nucleotides read TGTGCCAGCAGTTTCGCGAAAGGGCAGGTAAAAACTGAAGCTTTCTTT. Its protein is CASSFAKGQVKTEAFF. The genes are TRBV12-3 or TRBV12-4 and TRBJ1-1; D gene uncertain. Trimming took 3 bases from V and 5 from J, leaving 19 bases between them. The CDR3 runs 16 residues.

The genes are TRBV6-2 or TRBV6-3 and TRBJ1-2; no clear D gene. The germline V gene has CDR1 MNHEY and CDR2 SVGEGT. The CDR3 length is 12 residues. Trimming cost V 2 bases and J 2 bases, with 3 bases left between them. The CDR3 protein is CASSYHNYGYTF. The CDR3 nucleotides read TGTGCCAGCAGTTACCACAACTATGGCTACACCTTC.

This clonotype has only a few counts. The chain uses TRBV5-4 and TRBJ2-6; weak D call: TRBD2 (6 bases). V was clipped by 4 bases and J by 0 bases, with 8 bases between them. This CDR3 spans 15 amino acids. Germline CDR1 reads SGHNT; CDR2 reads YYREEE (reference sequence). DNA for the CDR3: TGTGCCAGCAGCCCGGACTACTCTGGGGCCAACGTCCTGACTTTC. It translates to CASSPDYSGANVLTF.

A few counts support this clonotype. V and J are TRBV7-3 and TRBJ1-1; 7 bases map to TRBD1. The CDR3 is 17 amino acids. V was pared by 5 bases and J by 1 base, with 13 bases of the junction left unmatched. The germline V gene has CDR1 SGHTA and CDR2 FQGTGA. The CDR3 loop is CASSPSARTGRNTEAFF. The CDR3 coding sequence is TGTGCCAGCAGCCCCTCAGCGAGGACAGGCCGGAACACTGAAGCTTTCTTT.

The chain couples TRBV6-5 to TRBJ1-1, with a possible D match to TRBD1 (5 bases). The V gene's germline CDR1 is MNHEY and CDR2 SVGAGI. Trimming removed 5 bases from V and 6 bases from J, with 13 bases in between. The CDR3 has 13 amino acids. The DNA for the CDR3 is TGTGCCAGCAGTAGCCCCGGAGGGGCTGAAGCTTTCTTT. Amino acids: CASSSPGGAEAFF.

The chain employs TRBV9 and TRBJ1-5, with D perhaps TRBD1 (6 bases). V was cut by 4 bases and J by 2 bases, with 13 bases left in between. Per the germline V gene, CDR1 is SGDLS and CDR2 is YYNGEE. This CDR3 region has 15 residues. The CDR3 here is CASSPQGMGNQPQHF. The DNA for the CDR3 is TGTGCCAGCAGCCCACAGGGTATGGGCAATCAGCCCCAGCATTTT.

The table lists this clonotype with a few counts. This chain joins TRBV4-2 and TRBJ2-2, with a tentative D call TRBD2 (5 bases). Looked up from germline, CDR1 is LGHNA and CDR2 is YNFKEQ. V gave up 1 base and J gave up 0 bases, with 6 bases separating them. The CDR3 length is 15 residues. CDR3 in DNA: TGTGCCAGCAGCCAAGGAGGGCCGAACACCGGGGAGCTGTTTTTT. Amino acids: CASSQGGPNTGELFF.

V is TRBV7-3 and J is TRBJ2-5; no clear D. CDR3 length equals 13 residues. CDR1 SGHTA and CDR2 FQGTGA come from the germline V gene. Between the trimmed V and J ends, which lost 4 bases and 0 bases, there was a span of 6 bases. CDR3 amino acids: CASSSLNQETQYF. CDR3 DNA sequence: TGTGCCAGCAGCTCACTCAACCAAGAGACCCAGTACTTC.